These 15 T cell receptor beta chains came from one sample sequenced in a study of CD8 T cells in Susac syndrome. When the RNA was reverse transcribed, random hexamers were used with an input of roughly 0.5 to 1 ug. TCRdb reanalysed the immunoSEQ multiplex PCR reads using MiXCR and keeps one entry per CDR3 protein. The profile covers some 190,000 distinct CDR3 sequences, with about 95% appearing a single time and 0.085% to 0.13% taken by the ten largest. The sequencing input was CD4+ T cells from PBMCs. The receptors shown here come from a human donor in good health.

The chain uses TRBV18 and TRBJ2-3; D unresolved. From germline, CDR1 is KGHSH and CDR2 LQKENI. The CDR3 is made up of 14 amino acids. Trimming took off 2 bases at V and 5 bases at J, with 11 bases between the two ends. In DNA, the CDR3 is TGTGCCAGCTCACCATCCAGTTTCGGAGATACGCAGTATTTT. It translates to CASSPSSFGDTQYF.

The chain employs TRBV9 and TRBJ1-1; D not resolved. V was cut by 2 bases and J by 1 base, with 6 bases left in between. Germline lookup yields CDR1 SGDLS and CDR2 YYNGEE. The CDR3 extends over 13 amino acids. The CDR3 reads CASSVTSNTEAFF. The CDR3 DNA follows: TGTGCCAGCAGCGTTACATCGAACACTGAAGCTTTCTTT.

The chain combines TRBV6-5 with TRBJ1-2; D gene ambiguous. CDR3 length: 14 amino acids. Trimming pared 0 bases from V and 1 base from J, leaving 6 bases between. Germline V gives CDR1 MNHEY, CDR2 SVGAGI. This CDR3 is CASSYSRYNYGYTF. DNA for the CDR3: TGTGCCAGCAGTTACTCACGATATAACTATGGCTACACCTTC.

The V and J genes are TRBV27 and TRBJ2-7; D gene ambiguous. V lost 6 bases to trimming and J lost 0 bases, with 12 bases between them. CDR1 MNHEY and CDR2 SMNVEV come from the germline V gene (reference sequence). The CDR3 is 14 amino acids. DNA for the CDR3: TGTGCCAGCAGCACGGGCGGCCACTCCTACGAGCAGTACTTC. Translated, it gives CASSTGGHSYEQYF.

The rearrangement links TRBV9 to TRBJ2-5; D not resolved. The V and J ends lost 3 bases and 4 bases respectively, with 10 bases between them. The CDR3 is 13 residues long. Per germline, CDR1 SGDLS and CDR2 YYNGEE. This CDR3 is CASSARARETQYF. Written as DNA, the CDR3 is TGTGCCAGCAGCGCAAGGGCTCGAGAGACCCAGTACTTC.

CDR3 protein: CAWTATNEKLFF. The CDR3, as DNA: TGTGCCTGGACCGCAACTAATGAAAAACTGTTTTTT. The J gene is TRBJ1-4, the V gene TRBV30; D is uncertain. V was cut by 4 bases and J by 0 bases, with 3 bases left in between. The CDR3 is 12 amino acids. Germline V CDR1 and CDR2: GTSNPN, SVGIG (reference sequence).

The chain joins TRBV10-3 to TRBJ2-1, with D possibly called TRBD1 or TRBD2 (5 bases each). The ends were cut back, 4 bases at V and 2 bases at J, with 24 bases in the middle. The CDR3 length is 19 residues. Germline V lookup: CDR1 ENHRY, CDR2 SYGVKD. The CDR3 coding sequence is TGTGCCATCAGTGTCCCCCCTAGGGGTGCTAGCTCAGCCTACAATGAGCAGTTCTTC. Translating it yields CAISVPPRGASSAYNEQFF.

The CDR3 loop is CASSRYRSSYEQYF. DNA for the CDR3: TGTGCCAGCAGCCGGTACAGGAGCTCCTACGAGCAGTACTTC. This rearrangement joins TRBV3-1 to TRBJ2-7; the D gene is possibly TRBD1 (5 bases). The CDR3 totals 14 residues. Germline CDR1 and CDR2: LGHDT and YNNKEL (reference sequence). V lost 4 bases and J lost 0, with 10 bases in between.

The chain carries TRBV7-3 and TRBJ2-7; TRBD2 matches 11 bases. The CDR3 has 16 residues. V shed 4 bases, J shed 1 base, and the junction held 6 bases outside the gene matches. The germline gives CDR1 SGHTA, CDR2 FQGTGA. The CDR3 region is CASSSAGTSGSYEQYF. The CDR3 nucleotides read TGTGCCAGCAGCTCCGCCGGGACTAGCGGTTCCTACGAGCAGTACTTC.

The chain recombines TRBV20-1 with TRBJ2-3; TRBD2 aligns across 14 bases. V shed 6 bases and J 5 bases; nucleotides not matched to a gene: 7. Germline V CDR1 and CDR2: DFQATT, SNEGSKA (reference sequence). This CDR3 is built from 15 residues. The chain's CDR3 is CSATGLAGAEDTQYF. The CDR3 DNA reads TGCAGTGCCACGGGACTAGCGGGAGCAGAAGATACGCAGTATTTT.

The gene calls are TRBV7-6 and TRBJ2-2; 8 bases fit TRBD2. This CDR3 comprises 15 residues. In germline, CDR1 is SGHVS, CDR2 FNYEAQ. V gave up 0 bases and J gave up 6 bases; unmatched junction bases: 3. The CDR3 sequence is CASSLAREESGELFF. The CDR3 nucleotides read TGTGCCAGCAGCTTAGCGCGGGAGGAGTCCGGGGAGCTGTTTTTT.

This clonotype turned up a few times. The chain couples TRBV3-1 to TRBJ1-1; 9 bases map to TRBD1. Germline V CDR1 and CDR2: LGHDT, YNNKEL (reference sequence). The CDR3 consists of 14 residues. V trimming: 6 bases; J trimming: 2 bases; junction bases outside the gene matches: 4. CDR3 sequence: CASSPGQGNTEAFF. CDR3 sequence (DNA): TGTGCCAGCAGTCCGGGACAGGGAAACACTGAAGCTTTCTTT.

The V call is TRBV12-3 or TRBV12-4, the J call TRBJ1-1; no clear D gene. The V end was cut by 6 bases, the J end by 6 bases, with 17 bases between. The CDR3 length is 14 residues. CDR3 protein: CASRARTAHAEAFF. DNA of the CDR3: TGTGCCAGCAGGGCAAGAACGGCGCATGCTGAAGCTTTCTTT.

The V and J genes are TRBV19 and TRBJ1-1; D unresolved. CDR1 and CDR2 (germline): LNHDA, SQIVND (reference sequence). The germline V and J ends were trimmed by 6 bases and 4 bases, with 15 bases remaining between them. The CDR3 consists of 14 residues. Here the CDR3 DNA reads TGTGCCAGTAGACCCTCGAGTACGGGCACTGAAGCTTTCTTT. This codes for CASRPSSTGTEAFF.

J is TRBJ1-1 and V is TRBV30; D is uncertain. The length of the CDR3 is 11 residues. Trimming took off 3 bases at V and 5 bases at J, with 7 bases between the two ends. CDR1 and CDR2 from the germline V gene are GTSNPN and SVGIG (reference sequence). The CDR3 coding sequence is TGTGCCTGGAGGAAAAAGACTGAAGCTTTCTTT. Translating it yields CAWRKKTEAFF.